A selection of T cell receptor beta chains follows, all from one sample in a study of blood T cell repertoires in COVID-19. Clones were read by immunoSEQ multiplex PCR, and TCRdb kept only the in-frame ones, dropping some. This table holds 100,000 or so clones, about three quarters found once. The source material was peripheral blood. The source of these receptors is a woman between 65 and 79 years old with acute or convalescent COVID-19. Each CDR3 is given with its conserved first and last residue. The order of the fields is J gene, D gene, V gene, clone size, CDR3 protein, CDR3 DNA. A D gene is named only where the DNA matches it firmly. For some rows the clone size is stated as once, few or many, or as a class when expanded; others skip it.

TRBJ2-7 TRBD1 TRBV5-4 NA CASSWTGYEQYF TGTGCCAGCAGCTGGACAGGGTACGAGCAGTACTTC
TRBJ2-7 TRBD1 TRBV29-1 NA CSVATGTGHYEQYF TGCAGCGTTGCCACAGGGACAGGACACTACGAGCAGTACTTC
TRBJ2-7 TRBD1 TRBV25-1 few CASSAPQGREQYF TGTGCCAGCAGTGCGCCACAGGGGCGCGAGCAGTACTTC
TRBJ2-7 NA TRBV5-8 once CASSSPGGQYF TGTGCCAGCAGCTCCCCCGGGGGGCAGTACTTC
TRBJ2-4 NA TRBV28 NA CASSPRDSSKNIQYF TGTGCCAGCAGCCCCCGGGACTCTAGCAAAAACATTCAGTACTTC
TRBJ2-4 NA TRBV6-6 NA CASSYEVSKNIQYF TGTGCCAGCAGTTACGAGGTCTCTAAAAACATTCAGTACTTC
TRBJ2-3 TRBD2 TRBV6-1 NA CASSVAGGTDTQYF TGTGCCAGCAGTGTAGCGGGGGGGACAGATACGCAGTATTTT
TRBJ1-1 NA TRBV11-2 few CASSLTGASAFF TGTGCCAGCAGCTTAACAGGCGCATCAGCTTTCTTT
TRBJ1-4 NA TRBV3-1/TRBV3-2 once CASSPPGGTNNEKLFF TGTGCCAGCAGCCCCCCGGGAGGGACGAACAATGAAAAACTGTTTTTT
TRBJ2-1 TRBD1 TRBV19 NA CASKKQTGTGLRNEQFF TGTGCCAGTAAAAAACAAACCGGGACAGGACTTAGGAATGAGCAGTTCTTC
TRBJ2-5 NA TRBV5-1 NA CASTEAPGSGETQYF TGCGCCAGCACCGAAGCTCCGGGGTCTGGAGAGACCCAGTACTTC
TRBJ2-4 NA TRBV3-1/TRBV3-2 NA CASSQDGGLKRNIQYF TGTGCCAGCAGCCAAGATGGAGGGCTAAAAAGGAACATTCAGTACTTC
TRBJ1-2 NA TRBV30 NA CAWSGDTAGDYGYTF TGTGCCTGGAGTGGGGACACAGCAGGGGACTATGGCTACACCTTC
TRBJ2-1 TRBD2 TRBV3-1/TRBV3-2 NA CASSQGRAGGLNEQFF TGTGCCAGCAGCCAAGGCCGAGCGGGGGGCCTCAATGAGCAGTTCTTC
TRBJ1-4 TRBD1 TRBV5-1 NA CASRPQGADEKLFF TGCGCCAGCAGGCCTCAGGGGGCGGATGAAAAACTGTTTTTT
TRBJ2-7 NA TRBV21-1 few CASSGAASAYEQYF TGTGCCAGCTCGGGAGCCGCCAGTGCCTACGAGCAGTACTTC
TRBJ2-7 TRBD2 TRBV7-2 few CASSLAGTSGVSLYF TGTGCCAGCAGCTTAGCGGGGACTAGCGGGGTCAGTCTGTACTTC
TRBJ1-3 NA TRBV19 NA CASKGEISGNTIYF TGTGCCAGTAAAGGGGAAATCTCTGGAAACACCATATATTTT
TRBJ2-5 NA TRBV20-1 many CSASVQGETQYF TGCAGTGCTAGTGTACAGGGAGAGACCCAGTACTTC
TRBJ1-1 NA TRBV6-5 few CASSYRRRAENTEAFF TGTGCCAGCAGTTACAGGAGGCGGGCTGAGAACACTGAAGCTTTCTTT
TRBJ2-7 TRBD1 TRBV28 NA CASSLSHRGDYEQYF TGTGCCAGCAGTTTATCCCACAGGGGGGACTACGAGCAGTACTTC
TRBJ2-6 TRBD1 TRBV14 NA CASSHVRGTGANVLTF TGTGCCAGCAGCCATGTCAGGGGGACTGGGGCCAACGTCCTGACTTTC
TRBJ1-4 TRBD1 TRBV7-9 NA CASSRTGAEKLFF TGTGCCAGCAGCAGGACAGGGGCCGAAAAACTGTTTTTT
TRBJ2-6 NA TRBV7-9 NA CASSSDSPSGANVLTF TGTGCCAGCAGCTCGGACAGTCCCTCTGGGGCCAACGTCCTGACTTTC
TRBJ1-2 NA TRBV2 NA CASSFLRQVPSSGYTF TGTGCCAGCAGTTTTCTTAGACAGGTCCCTAGTAGTGGCTACACCTTC
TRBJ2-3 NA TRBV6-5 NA CASSYSRHPGSDTQYF TGTGCCAGCAGTTACTCTCGGCACCCGGGATCAGATACGCAGTATTTT
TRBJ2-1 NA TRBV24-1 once CATSDWRGGALGEQFF TGTGCCACCAGTGATTGGAGAGGGGGGGCACTCGGTGAGCAGTTCTTC
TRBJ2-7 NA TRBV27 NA CASSFRGREQYF TGTGCCAGCAGTTTCAGGGGAAGGGAGCAGTACTTC
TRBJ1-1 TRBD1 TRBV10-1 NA CASSSTGFDTEAFF TGCGCCAGCAGTTCGACAGGGTTTGACACTGAAGCTTTCTTT
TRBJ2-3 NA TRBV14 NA CASSQGLSVVDTQYF TGTGCCAGCAGCCAAGGACTCTCGGTGGTGGATACGCAGTATTTT
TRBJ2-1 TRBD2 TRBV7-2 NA CASSWSLAGSYNEQFF TGTGCCAGCAGCTGGTCACTAGCGGGGTCTTACAATGAGCAGTTCTTC
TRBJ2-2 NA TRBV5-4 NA CASSSPGADTGELFF TGTGCCAGCAGCTCCCCTGGGGCGGACACCGGGGAGCTGTTTTTT
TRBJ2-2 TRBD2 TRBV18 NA CASSPGGGNTGELFF TGTGCCAGCTCACCCGGCGGGGGGAACACCGGGGAGCTGTTTTTT
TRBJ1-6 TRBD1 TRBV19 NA CASTPGGQKNSPLHF TGTGCCAGTACCCCAGGGGGACAGAAAAATTCACCCCTCCACTTT
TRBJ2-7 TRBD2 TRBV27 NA CASSRGGWSYEQYF TGTGCCAGCAGTCGGGGAGGGTGGTCCTACGAGCAGTACTTC
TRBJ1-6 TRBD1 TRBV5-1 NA CASSSTGGEGSPLHF TGCGCCAGCAGCTCGACAGGGGGCGAGGGTTCACCCCTCCACTTT
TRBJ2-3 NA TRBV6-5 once CASSYRRVESTDTQYF TGTGCCAGCAGTTACCGACGGGTGGAAAGCACAGATACGCAGTATTTT
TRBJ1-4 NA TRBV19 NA CASSITLGGTNEKLFF TGTGCCAGTAGTATCACGCTCGGGGGAACTAATGAAAAACTGTTTTTT
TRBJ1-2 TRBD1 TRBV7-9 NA CASSFGQGLYGYTF TGTGCCAGCAGCTTTGGACAGGGCCTCTATGGCTACACCTTC
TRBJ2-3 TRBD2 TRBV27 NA CASSHRDYQRGTQYF TGTGCCAGCAGTCACCGGGACTATCAAAGGGGTACGCAGTATTTT
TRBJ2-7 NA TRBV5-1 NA CASSLTPGNREQYF TGCGCCAGCAGCTTGACCCCGGGAAATCGCGAGCAGTACTTC
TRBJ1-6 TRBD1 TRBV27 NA CASSFRDRSSYNSPLHF TGTGCCAGCAGTTTCCGGGACAGGAGCTCCTATAATTCACCCCTCCACTTT
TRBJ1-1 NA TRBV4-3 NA CASSRRNTEAFF TGCGCCAGCAGCCGGAGGAACACTGAAGCTTTCTTT
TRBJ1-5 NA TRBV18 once CASSPGRADQPQHF TGTGCCAGCTCACCAGGCAGGGCCGATCAGCCCCAGCATTTT
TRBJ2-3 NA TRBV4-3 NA CASSPQVASADTQYF TGCGCCAGCAGCCCTCAGGTGGCTAGCGCAGATACGCAGTATTTT
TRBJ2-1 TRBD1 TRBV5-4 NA CASSGPTGDGDPFLF TGTGCCAGCAGCGGCCCGACAGGGGATGGGGATCCTTTCCTCTTC
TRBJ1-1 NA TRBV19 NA CASSSPPPGKDTEAFF TGTGCCAGTAGTAGTCCGCCCCCAGGGAAGGACACTGAAGCTTTCTTT
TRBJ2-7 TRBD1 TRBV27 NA CASGERQGAYEQYF TGTGCCAGCGGGGAGCGGCAGGGGGCCTACGAGCAGTACTTC
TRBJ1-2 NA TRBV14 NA CASSQVQGPYGYTF TGTGCCAGCAGCCAAGTTCAGGGTCCCTATGGCTACACCTTC
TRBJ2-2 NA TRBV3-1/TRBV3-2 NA CASSPGGGGTGELFF TGTGCCAGCAGCCCGGGGGGCGGGGGAACCGGGGAGCTGTTTTTT
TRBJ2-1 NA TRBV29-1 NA CSVARFGDNNEQFF TGCAGCGTCGCCCGGTTCGGTGACAACAATGAGCAGTTCTTC
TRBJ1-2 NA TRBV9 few CASSVEGAAGWGYTF TGTGCCAGCAGCGTAGAGGGCGCGGCGGGATGGGGCTACACCTTC
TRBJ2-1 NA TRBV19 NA CASSIGSINEQFF TGTGCCAGTAGTATTGGTAGTATAAATGAGCAGTTCTTC